This T cell receptor (beta chain) was recovered during a study of blood T cell repertoires in COVID-19. This clone was recorded only once. Clones were read by immunoSEQ multiplex PCR, and TCRdb kept only the in-frame ones, dropping some. Of about 64,000 clones in the sample, more than 55% were seen once. This CDR3 spans 16 amino acids. Trimming took 4 bases from V and 4 from J, leaving 19 bases between them. Germline CDR1 MNHEY, CDR2 SMNVEV (reference sequence). This chain joins TRBV27 and TRBJ2-5; D might be TRBD1 (6 bases). The sample was PBMCs or T cells enriched from blood (not recorded which). The source is a woman in her sixties or seventies who had been exposed to COVID-19. CDR3 in amino acids: CASSSQQGPRGETQYF. For the CDR3, the DNA is TGTGCCAGCAGTTCCCAACAGGGACCGAGGGGAGAGACCCAGTACTTC.